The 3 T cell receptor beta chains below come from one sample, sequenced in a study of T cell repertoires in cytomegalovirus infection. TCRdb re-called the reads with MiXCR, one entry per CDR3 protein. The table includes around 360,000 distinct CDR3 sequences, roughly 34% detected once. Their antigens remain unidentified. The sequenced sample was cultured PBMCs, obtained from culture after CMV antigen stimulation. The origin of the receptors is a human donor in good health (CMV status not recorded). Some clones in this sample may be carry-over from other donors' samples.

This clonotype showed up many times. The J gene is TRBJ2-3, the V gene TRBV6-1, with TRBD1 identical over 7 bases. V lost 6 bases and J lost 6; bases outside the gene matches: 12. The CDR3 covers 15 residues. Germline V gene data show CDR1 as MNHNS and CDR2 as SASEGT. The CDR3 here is CASRARGQVGDTQYF. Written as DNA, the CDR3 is TGTGCCAGCAGAGCCAGAGGACAGGTGGGGGATACGCAGTATTTT.

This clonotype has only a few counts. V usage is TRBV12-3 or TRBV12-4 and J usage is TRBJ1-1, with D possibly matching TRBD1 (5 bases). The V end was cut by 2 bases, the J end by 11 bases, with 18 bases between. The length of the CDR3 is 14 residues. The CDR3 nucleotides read TGTGCCAGCAGTTTAAACTTGGGGCGGGGGGAGGCTTTCTTT. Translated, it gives CASSLNLGRGEAFF.

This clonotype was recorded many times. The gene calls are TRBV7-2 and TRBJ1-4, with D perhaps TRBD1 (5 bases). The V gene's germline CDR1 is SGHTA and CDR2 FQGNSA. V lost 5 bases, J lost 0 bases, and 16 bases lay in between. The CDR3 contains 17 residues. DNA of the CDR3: TGTGCCAGCAGCCCCCGGACGACAGTTGCAACTAATGAAAAACTGTTTTTT. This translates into CASSPRTTVATNEKLFF.